The 26 T cell receptor beta chains presented below share a single source sample, sequenced in a study of T-cell reconstitution after alpha-beta-depleted transplantation in children. Unique molecular identifiers were incorporated into the prepared TCRbeta library. TCRdb re-called the PCR reads with MiXCR, one entry per CDR3 protein. Of a few hundred thousand distinct CDR3 sequences detected, about 10% appear once; the ten largest clones hold around a tenth. This sample comprised PBMCs from the stem cell graft donor, obtained from the stem cell graft. These receptors were taken from a human donor who donated a stem cell graft to a child with SCID.

V usage is TRBV27 and J usage is TRBJ2-3, with D possibly matching TRBD2 (5 bases). The CDR3 sequence is 13 residues long. V was pared by 5 bases and J by 6 bases, with 12 bases between. Germline CDR1 reads MNHEY; CDR2 reads SMNVEV (reference sequence). The CDR3 DNA reads TGTGCCAGCAGTCCCGGAGGTCATGATACGCAGTATTTT. Protein: CASSPGGHDTQYF.

The table lists this clonotype with a few counts. This chain connects TRBV2 to TRBJ1-1, with 8 bases that match TRBD1. The germline V gene has CDR1 SNHLY and CDR2 FYNNEI. The ends lost 3 bases at V and 10 bases at J; junction bases unmatched: 13. This CDR3 has 15 residues. The CDR3 bases are TGTGCCAGCAGTGACCAACAGGGGGGCCTGCTGCTAGCTTTCTTT. Its translation: CASSDQQGGLLLAFF.

The chain uses TRBV29-1 and TRBJ1-4; tentative D call: TRBD1 (5 bases). CDR1 is SQVTM and CDR2 is ANQGSEA in the germline V gene. The CDR3 is 13 residues long. Trimming took 7 bases from V and 4 from J, leaving 13 bases between them. CDR3: CSGRGGGNEKLFF. CDR3 sequence (DNA): TGCAGCGGTCGGGGGGGAGGTAATGAAAAACTGTTTTTT.

Only a few counts were recorded for this clonotype. The V call is TRBV12-3 or TRBV12-4, the J call TRBJ1-6; a possible D gene is TRBD1 (5 bases). This CDR3 has 14 residues. The V and J ends lost 6 bases and 14 bases respectively, with 20 bases between them. The CDR3 sequence is CASSPERGGLALHF. As DNA, the CDR3 is TGTGCCAGCAGCCCCGAAAGGGGAGGTTTAGCCCTCCACTTT.

The V call is TRBV18, the J call TRBJ2-1, with TRBD2 identical over 10 bases. CDR3 length: 16 residues. Germline-derived CDR1 and CDR2 are KGHSH and LQKENI. The V segment lost 0 bases and the J segment 8 bases; nucleotides outside the gene matches: 7. The CDR3 region is CASSPPVAGGQYEQFF. Written as DNA, the CDR3 is TGTGCCAGCTCACCACCGGTAGCGGGGGGCCAGTATGAGCAGTTCTTC.

This clonotype was detected many times. The rearrangement links TRBV12-3 or TRBV12-4 to TRBJ1-2; 10 bases agree with TRBD1. Unmatched junction bases numbered 6, after V lost 4 bases and J lost 7 bases. The CDR3 loop spans 14 amino acids. The CDR3 here is CASSSTGGAVGYTF. DNA for the CDR3: TGTGCCAGCAGTTCGACAGGGGGCGCCGTTGGCTACACCTTC.

This clonotype was seen a few times. The chain recombines TRBV2 with TRBJ2-5, with 10 positions matching TRBD2. CDR3 length equals 17 residues. Trimming cost V 1 base and J 2 bases; bases outside gene matches: 7. The germline CDR1 and CDR2 sequences are SNHLY and FYNNEI. CDR3 bases: TGTGCCAGCAGTGAAGAGGAAGAACTAGCGGGACAAGAGACCCAGTACTTC. It specifies CASSEEEELAGQETQYF.

The V gene is TRBV7-9, the J gene TRBJ2-1, with 8 bases matching TRBD1. CDR1 and CDR2 (germline): SEHNR, FQNEAQ (reference sequence). The V and J ends lost 1 base and 9 bases, in that order; junction bases with no gene match: 5. The length of the CDR3 is 14 residues. CDR3 sequence: CASSLGTGLAEQFF. CDR3 in DNA: TGTGCCAGCAGCTTAGGGACAGGGTTAGCTGAGCAGTTCTTC.

The chain employs TRBV6-1 and TRBJ1-4; 9 nucleotides match TRBD1. V shed 7 bases and J 7 bases; nucleotides not matched to a gene: 13. The CDR3 is 16 amino acids. Germline V gene sequence: CDR1 MNHNS, CDR2 SASEGT. The DNA of the CDR3 is TGTGCCAGCACGGGACAGGGAGGCGGTTTCGGTGAAAAACTGTTTTTT. It translates to CASTGQGGGFGEKLFF.

This clonotype was seen more than once but under ten times. The chain is built from TRBV10-3 and TRBJ2-3; D perhaps matches TRBD1 (6 bases). CDR1 is ENHRY and CDR2 is SYGVKD in the germline V gene. With 10 bases removed from V and 3 bases from J, the gap between germline ends came to 14 bases. The CDR3 has 13 amino acids. The CDR3 DNA sequence: TGTGCCACCCTCACAGGGCTGACAGATACGCAGTATTTT. Residues: CATLTGLTDTQYF.

This chain links TRBV7-9 with TRBJ2-2; 8 positions match TRBD1. The CDR3 has 16 residues. The germline CDR1 and CDR2 sequences are SEHNR and FQNEAQ (reference sequence). After removal of 4 bases from V and 5 bases from J, the junction contained 9 bases not matched to a gene. In DNA, the CDR3 is TGTGCCAGCAGCTACGCCCCGCAGGGGGCAACCGGGGAGCTGTTTTTT. Its protein product is CASSYAPQGATGELFF.

The rearrangement links TRBV7-8 to TRBJ2-1, with TRBD2 identical over 16 bases. Germline-derived CDR1 and CDR2 are SGHVS and FQNEAQ. V shed 5 bases, J shed 1 base, and the junction held 8 bases outside the gene matches. The CDR3 sequence is 19 residues long. For the CDR3, the DNA is TGTGCCAGCAGCCCAGTTCCGGGACTAGCGGGGGGGTCCTACAATGAGCAGTTCTTC. It encodes CASSPVPGLAGGSYNEQFF.

The V gene is TRBV20-1, the J gene TRBJ2-7, with a tentative D call TRBD2 (5 bases). The ends were cut back, 5 bases at V and 3 bases at J, with 11 bases in the middle. Germline V CDR1 and CDR2: DFQATT, SNEGSKA (reference sequence). This CDR3 contains 12 residues. In DNA, the CDR3 is TGCAGTGCTGTCGGGAAAGACTACGAGCAGTACTTC. The encoded protein is CSAVGKDYEQYF.

This clonotype was recorded at least ten times. J is TRBJ2-7 and V is TRBV5-6; no clear D. Germline V lookup: CDR1 SGHDT, CDR2 YYEEEE. The CDR3 spans 15 residues. Trimming removed 4 bases from V and 1 base from J, with 15 bases in between. The DNA of the CDR3 is TGTGCCAGCAGCCTGGACGCAAAGTCTTCCTACGAGCAGTACTTC. This sequence encodes CASSLDAKSSYEQYF.

The genes are TRBV7-2 and TRBJ2-1, with TRBD1 identical over 7 bases. Per germline, CDR1 SGHTA and CDR2 FQGNSA. There are 14 residues in the CDR3. V trimming: 4 bases; J trimming: 7 bases; junction bases outside the gene matches: 7. The CDR3, as DNA: TGTGCCAGCAGCTCCCCGAAGGGGGCGAATGAGCAGTTCTTC. Translating gives CASSSPKGANEQFF. The complete variable domain, with remaining parts taken from reference TRBV7-2 and TRBJ2-1, reads GAGVSQSPSNKVTEKGKDVELRCDPISGHTALYWYRQSLGQGLEFLIYFQGNSAPDKSGLPSDRFSAERTGGSVSTLTIQRTQQEDSAVYLCASSSPKGANEQFFGPGTRLTVL.

This chain links TRBV29-1 with TRBJ1-4, with 8 positions matching TRBD1. The J segment lost 5 bases and the V segment lost 7 bases, leaving 6 bases of the junction unmatched. The germline CDR1 and CDR2 sequences are SQVTM and ANQGSEA. This CDR3 has 13 residues. The CDR3 is CSAGQGANEKLFF. As DNA, the CDR3 is TGCAGCGCGGGGCAGGGGGCAAATGAAAAACTGTTTTTT.

This clonotype has a count of ten or more. The V call is TRBV9, the J call TRBJ2-3; D not certain. Germline V gene data show CDR1 as SGDLS and CDR2 as YYNGEE. Trimming took 3 bases from V and 0 from J, leaving 11 bases between them. The CDR3 runs to 15 residues. The CDR3 loop reads CASSGEKGSTDTQYF. DNA of the CDR3: TGTGCCAGCAGCGGCGAAAAGGGAAGCACAGATACGCAGTATTTT.

In this sample, this clonotype turned up many times. The chain uses TRBV4-1 and TRBJ1-5; D gene unclear. This CDR3 has 18 residues. Germline V gene data show CDR1 as MGHRA and CDR2 as YSYEKL. The germline V and J ends were trimmed by 0 bases and 3 bases, with 18 bases remaining between them. CDR3 protein: CASSQEPGQFFNNQPQHF. CDR3 nucleotides: TGCGCCAGCAGCCAAGAACCGGGCCAATTTTTCAACAATCAGCCCCAGCATTTT.

This clonotype was observed many times. Here the CDR3 reads CASSLGTGAETQYF. CDR3 coding DNA: TGCGCCAGCAGCTTGGGTACGGGTGCAGAGACCCAGTACTTC. The chain recombines TRBV5-1 with TRBJ2-5; D gene ambiguous. Germline V gene data show CDR1 as SGHRS and CDR2 as YFSETQ. V was clipped by 0 bases and J by 4 bases, with 10 bases between them. The CDR3 is 14 residues long.

V is TRBV27 and J is TRBJ1-5; the D gene is possibly TRBD1 (6 bases). In germline, CDR1 is MNHEY, CDR2 SMNVEV (reference sequence). Trimming took off 4 bases at V and 2 bases at J, with 9 bases between the two ends. The CDR3 spans 14 residues. CDR3 bases: TGTGCCAGCAGTTCACGACAGGGCAATCAGCCCCAGCATTTT. As protein: CASSSRQGNQPQHF.

CDR3 in amino acids: CASSGPHLCTDTQYF. In DNA form, the CDR3 reads TGCGCCAGCAGTGGTCCACATCTCTGCACAGATACGCAGTATTTT. The chain has TRBV10-2 and TRBJ2-3; D not certain. The CDR3 totals 15 residues. Germline-derived CDR1 and CDR2 are WSHSY and SAAADI. Trimming pared 4 bases from V and 1 base from J, leaving 12 bases between.

In this sample, this clonotype turned up a few times. The chain carries TRBV12-3 or TRBV12-4 and TRBJ2-3; TRBD2 matches at 12 bases. Trimming cost V 1 base and J 0 bases; bases outside gene matches: 14. The CDR3 is made up of 21 amino acids. CDR3 in DNA: TGTGCCAGCAGTTTAGGGCGTCGGGGGTTAGGACTAGCGGGGAGCACAGATACGCAGTATTTT. Translated: CASSLGRRGLGLAGSTDTQYF.

This clonotype was found many times. The chain employs TRBV6-2 or TRBV6-3 and TRBJ1-1; tentatively, D is TRBD1 (5 bases). Germline loops: CDR1 MNHEY, CDR2 SVGEGT. The CDR3 contains 16 residues. V lost 0 bases, J lost 2 bases, and 13 bases lay in between. DNA of the CDR3: TGTGCCAGCAGTTACTCGACTCGGACACCTAACACTGAAGCTTTCTTT. Amino acid sequence: CASSYSTRTPNTEAFF.

This clonotype occurred a few times. J is TRBJ2-5 and V is TRBV5-5; D unclear. Per the germline V gene, CDR1 is SGHKS and CDR2 is YYEKEE (reference sequence). The CDR3 sequence is 15 residues long. Trimming left V 2 bases short and J 2 bases short, with 13 bases between. This chain's CDR3 is CASSLGQAGQETQYF. CDR3 nucleotide sequence: TGTGCCAGCAGCTTAGGGCAGGCCGGACAAGAGACCCAGTACTTC.

The genes are TRBV10-3 and TRBJ1-1; TRBD1 aligns across 7 bases. The ends lost 6 bases at V and 1 base at J; junction bases unmatched: 5. CDR3 size: 14 residues. Germline CDR1 is ENHRY and CDR2 is SYGVKD. The CDR3 region has the DNA TGTGCCATCAGCAAGGGGACAGAGAACACTGAAGCTTTCTTT. This encodes CAISKGTENTEAFF.

This clonotype was seen only a few times. V is TRBV7-6 and J is TRBJ2-3, with D possibly matching TRBD2 (6 bases). Germline-derived CDR1 and CDR2 are SGHVS and FNYEAQ. V lost 1 base and J lost 3, with 14 bases in between. The CDR3 is made up of 16 amino acids. CDR3 sequence reads: CASSLGVGGDTDTQYF. The CDR3 DNA reads as TGTGCCAGCAGCTTAGGGGTCGGGGGAGATACAGATACGCAGTATTTT.